The 25 T cell receptor beta chains listed next were all sequenced from one sample in a study of blood T cell repertoires in COVID-19. Sequencing was performed with immunoSEQ multiplex PCR; in TCRdb, only in-frame clones are kept and a portion is missing. The sample lists about 330,000 clones, 88% occurring once. The sample consisted of peripheral blood. The receptor set was obtained from a woman between 50 and 59 years old with active or convalescent COVID-19.

The chain is built from TRBV18 and TRBJ1-2, with D unclear. V lost 2 bases to trimming and J lost 0 bases, with 10 bases between them. The CDR3 has 15 amino acids. CDR1 is KGHSH and CDR2 is LQKENI in the germline V gene. The CDR3 sequence is CASSPGPPSNYGYTF. DNA of the CDR3: TGTGCCAGCTCACCAGGCCCCCCATCTAACTATGGCTACACCTTC.

This clone was counted between two and nine times. The gene calls are TRBV3-1 (or the pseudogene TRBV3-2) and TRBJ1-1; D is unresolved. CDR1 and CDR2 (germline): LGHDT, YNNKEL (reference sequence). V was trimmed by 0 bases and J by 0 bases, leaving 8 bases between them. The CDR3 extends over 15 amino acids. The CDR3 region is CASSQDGRLNTEAFF. The CDR3 DNA reads TGTGCCAGCAGCCAAGATGGCAGGCTGAACACTGAAGCTTTCTTT.

The chain has TRBV30 and TRBJ1-2; D perhaps matches TRBD1 (6 bases). Trimming removed 0 bases at V and 6 bases at J, with 11 bases between. This CDR3 has 13 amino acids. The germline V gene encodes CDR1 GTSNPN and CDR2 SVGIG (reference sequence). The chain's CDR3 is CAWSVIQGNGYTF. The CDR3 DNA follows: TGTGCCTGGAGTGTAATACAGGGCAATGGCTACACCTTC.

A single count supports this clone. This sequence joins TRBV7-3 and TRBJ2-5, with TRBD2 matching 13 bases. The J segment lost 5 bases and the V segment lost 5 bases, leaving 5 bases of the junction unmatched. There are 15 residues in the CDR3. Germline V lookup: CDR1 SGHTA, CDR2 FQGTGA. The CDR3 region is CASSPTSGGWETQYF. Here the CDR3 DNA reads TGTGCCAGCAGCCCGACTAGCGGGGGGTGGGAGACCCAGTACTTC.

V gene TRBV6-4 combines with J gene TRBJ2-7; TRBD1 matches at 8 bases. With V trimmed by 10 bases and J by 3 bases, 8 bases remained unmatched. This CDR3 has 13 residues. The germline CDR1 and CDR2 sequences are MRHNA and SNTAGT. The CDR3 spells CATRTGSGYEQYF. The CDR3, as DNA: TGTGCCACACGGACAGGGAGTGGCTACGAGCAGTACTTC.

The CDR3 here is CASSSHPPGASNQPQHF. In DNA form, the CDR3 reads TGTGCCAGCAGTTCCCACCCCCCGGGAGCCAGCAATCAGCCCCAGCATTTT. The chain is built from TRBV28 and TRBJ1-5; no clear D gene. Germline CDR1 is MDHEN and CDR2 is SYDVKM. With 4 bases removed from V and 1 base from J, the gap between germline ends came to 17 bases. This CDR3 contains 17 residues.

The chain links TRBV28 to TRBJ2-1, with D tentatively TRBD2 (5 bases). Trimming took 6 bases from V and 9 from J, leaving 18 bases between them. CDR3 length: 14 residues. CDR1 and CDR2 from the germline V gene are MDHEN and SYDVKM. The CDR3 nucleotides are TGTGCCAGCAGCCCCCTGGGAGAGTTAGCTGAGCAGTTCTTC. Residues: CASSPLGELAEQFF.

DNA of the CDR3: TGTGCCAGCAGCTTAGCAAGGGGTGACACCAACAAGATGAACACTGAAGCTTTCTTT. Translating gives CASSLARGDTNKMNTEAFF. The J gene is TRBJ1-1, the V gene TRBV7-2, with D possibly matching TRBD1 (5 bases). The CDR3 extends over 19 amino acids. Germline CDR1 SGHTA, CDR2 FQGNSA. The ends were cut back, 0 bases at V and 0 bases at J, with 20 bases in the middle.

This chain uses TRBV28 with TRBJ1-5, with 7 bases lining up with TRBD1. The V gene end was trimmed by 3 bases and the J gene end by 6 bases; junction bases not matched to a gene: 8. The CDR3 is 15 amino acids. Germline CDR1 and CDR2: MDHEN and SYDVKM. The CDR3 here is CASSFLDREIQPQHF. The CDR3 nucleotides read TGTGCCAGCAGTTTTCTAGACAGGGAAATTCAGCCCCAGCATTTT.

V usage is TRBV18 and J usage is TRBJ1-1, with D tentatively TRBD1 (5 bases). Trimming removed 3 bases at V and 0 bases at J, with 8 bases between. CDR3 length: 14 residues. Germline CDR1 KGHSH, CDR2 LQKENI. The CDR3 bases are TGTGCCAGCTCACCGGGCAGGGTGAACACTGAAGCTTTCTTT. Translation: CASSPGRVNTEAFF.

The rearrangement uses TRBV6-5 and TRBJ1-6, with D perhaps TRBD1 (5 bases). CDR1 and CDR2 from the germline V gene are MNHEY and SVGAGI. The CDR3 totals 15 residues. Trimming removed 7 bases at V and 8 bases at J, with 18 bases between. Written as DNA, the CDR3 is TGTGCCAGCACTCCTCGTGGGCGGGGGGATTCACCCCTCCACTTT. Translated, it gives CASTPRGRGDSPLHF.

The table lists this clone with a count of one. The chain is built from TRBV3-1 (or the pseudogene TRBV3-2) and TRBJ2-7, with 11 bases identical to TRBD2. From germline, CDR1 is LGHDT and CDR2 YNNKEL (reference sequence). This CDR3 comprises 14 residues. J was trimmed by 9 bases and V by 2 bases; bases with no gene match: 6. CDR3 sequence: CASSQTSGGGVQYF. The CDR3 DNA reads as TGTGCCAGCAGCCAAACTAGCGGGGGTGGGGTGCAGTACTTC.

This sequence joins TRBV7-9 and TRBJ1-2; D is uncertain. V was trimmed by 5 bases and J by 10 bases, leaving 14 bases between them. Per the germline V gene, CDR1 is SEHNR and CDR2 is FQNEAQ (reference sequence). This CDR3 is built from 12 residues. The CDR3 DNA reads TGTGCCAGCAGCCTCACGACTCTTGACTACACCTTC. Translation: CASSLTTLDYTF.

The chain links TRBV28 to TRBJ2-7, with D tentatively TRBD2 (7 bases). Trimming left V 8 bases short and J 0 bases short, with 20 bases between. This CDR3 is built from 16 residues. Germline V gene sequence: CDR1 MDHEN, CDR2 SYDVKM. CDR3 loop: CASRKRGGRLSYEQYF. In DNA, the CDR3 is TGTGCCAGCCGGAAAAGGGGGGGCCGACTCTCCTACGAGCAGTACTTC.

In this sample, this clone is medium-sized (0.01 to 0.1%). This sequence joins TRBV12-5 and TRBJ1-5, with D tentatively TRBD1 (5 bases). CDR1 and CDR2 from the germline V gene are LGHNT and FRNRAP. V lost 6 bases and J lost 2, with 14 bases in between. There are 15 residues in the CDR3. CDR3 nucleotides: TGTGCTAGTGGCCGACAGAGAGGAGGCAATCAGCCCCAGCATTTT. Translation gives CASGRQRGGNQPQHF.

The chain carries TRBV4-1 and TRBJ1-2, with 7 positions matching TRBD1. Germline values: CDR1 MGHRA, CDR2 YSYEKL. J gave up 8 bases and V 0 bases, and 9 bases lay outside the gene matches. This CDR3 spans 15 amino acids. The CDR3: CASSQDYRGAWGYTF. In DNA form, the CDR3 reads TGCGCCAGCAGCCAAGATTACAGGGGTGCATGGGGCTACACCTTC.

This clone has more than one count but fewer than ten. The chain couples TRBV30 to TRBJ1-2; D remains ambiguous. Germline V gene sequence: CDR1 GTSNPN, CDR2 SVGIG (reference sequence). The CDR3 contains 14 residues. Trimming pared 0 bases from V and 7 bases from J, leaving 15 bases between. The CDR3 region is CAWSVLNGGGGYTF. The CDR3 nucleotides read TGTGCCTGGAGTGTATTGAATGGAGGCGGTGGCTACACCTTC.

This sequence joins TRBV12-3 or TRBV12-4 and TRBJ1-5; D possibly corresponds to TRBD1 (5 bases). Trimming removed 5 bases at V and 7 bases at J, with 12 bases between. The CDR3 length is 13 residues. The chain's CDR3 is CASSGHIYQPQHF. The CDR3 nucleotides read TGTGCCAGCAGTGGACATATTTACCAGCCCCAGCATTTT.

The chain is built from TRBV19 and TRBJ2-1, with TRBD2 matching over 12 bases. The length of the CDR3 is 16 residues. From germline, CDR1 is LNHDA and CDR2 SQIVND (reference sequence). With V trimmed by 1 base and J by 7 bases, 5 bases remained unmatched. The CDR3 DNA is TGTGCCAGTAGTATAGGAGGACTAGCGGGGTGGAATGAGCAGTTCTTC. It encodes CASSIGGLAGWNEQFF.

The chain combines TRBV5-4 with TRBJ1-6; possibly TRBD1 for D (5 bases). V was shortened by 2 bases and J by 9 bases, with 15 bases between the two germline ends. CDR1 SGHNT and CDR2 YYREEE come from the germline V gene (reference sequence). This CDR3 has 15 residues. The CDR3 sequence is CASSFRRGGLSPLHF. The CDR3 DNA reads TGTGCCAGCAGCTTTCGACGCGGGGGTCTTTCACCCCTCCACTTT.

V gene TRBV4-3 combines with J gene TRBJ2-3; TRBD2 aligns across 10 bases. This CDR3 is 16 amino acids long. V was pared by 8 bases and J by 1 base, with 9 bases of the junction left unmatched. Germline assignment: CDR1 LGHNA and CDR2 YSLEER. CDR3 DNA sequence: TGCGCCAGCGGCACGGCCGGGACTAGCGGCACAGATACGCAGTATTTT. Amino acid sequence: CASGTAGTSGTDTQYF.

This clone was recorded once. This chain joins TRBV6-6 and TRBJ1-5; 9 nucleotides line up with TRBD1. The CDR3 runs 15 residues. J gave up 4 bases and V 6 bases, and 7 bases lay outside the gene matches. Germline CDR1 is MNHNY and CDR2 is SVGAGI (reference sequence). This chain's CDR3 is CASRGQGIRNQPQHF. The CDR3 coding sequence is TGTGCCAGCAGAGGACAGGGGATTAGGAATCAGCCCCAGCATTTT.

Only one count was recorded for this clone. This chain connects TRBV5-4 to TRBJ2-7; tentatively, D is TRBD2 (6 bases). CDR3 length: 12 amino acids. Germline V gives CDR1 SGHNT, CDR2 YYREEE (reference sequence). V was pared by 2 bases and J by 5 bases, with 8 bases between. Here the CDR3 reads CASSFWGDEQYF. CDR3 bases: TGTGCCAGCAGCTTTTGGGGGGACGAGCAGTACTTC.

The V call is TRBV13, the J call TRBJ2-1; 9 positions agree with TRBD2. The CDR3 loop spans 16 amino acids. The ends lost 0 bases at V and 4 bases at J; junction bases unmatched: 4. Per germline, CDR1 PRHDT and CDR2 FYEKMQ (reference sequence). CDR3 sequence (DNA): TGTGCCAGCAGCTTAGGTAGCGGGGGAACATACAATGAGCAGTTCTTC. Translation: CASSLGSGGTYNEQFF.

The chain combines TRBV6-5 with TRBJ2-7, with TRBD2 as a possible D gene (6 bases). CDR1 is MNHEY, CDR2 SVGAGI, per germline. V lost 2 bases and J lost 2, with 10 bases in between. The CDR3 length is 14 residues. Here the CDR3 DNA reads TGTGCCAGCAGTTACCACAGCGGGCCCTACGAGCAGTACTTC. Translation gives CASSYHSGPYEQYF.